This is a list of T cell receptor beta chains from one sample in a study of molecular identifiers for immune sequencing clone quantification. Each CDR3 protein is one row after TCRdb ran MiXCR on the PCR reads. Among around 460,000 distinct CDR3 sequences listed, around 23% were seen once. The sequenced material came from naive CD8+ T cells from blood, with Jurkat cell RNA spiked in. The receptor set was obtained from a human donor in good health. Some libraries in this study had Jurkat cell RNA spiked in. CDR3s include the opening cysteine and the closing phenylalanine or tryptophan. The order of the fields is D gene, J gene, clone size, V gene, CDR3 protein, CDR3 DNA. The D gene is left open where the match is weak. The size of a clone is reported for some rows only, either as once, few or many, or as a class for expanded clones.

>-|TRBJ2-5|few|TRBV11-2
CASSLGFATDEETQYF
TGTGCCAGCAGCTTAGGCTTTGCGACGGACGAAGAGACCCAGTACTTC
>TRBD2|TRBJ2-2|many|TRBV19
CASSSAGHGELFF
TGTGCCAGTAGTTCAGCGGGGCACGGGGAGCTGTTTTTT
>TRBD2|TRBJ2-3|many|TRBV7-6
CASSYTSGFTDTQYF
TGTGCCAGCAGCTACACTAGCGGGTTTACAGATACGCAGTATTTT
>-|TRBJ1-2|-|TRBV18
CASSPLPETGEDYGYTF
TGTGCCAGCTCACCGCTTCCTGAGACAGGAGAAGATTATGGCTACACCTTC
>-|TRBJ2-2|many|TRBV9
CASSVAGPGELFF
TGTGCCAGCAGCGTAGCTGGGCCCGGGGAGCTGTTTTTT
>TRBD2|TRBJ2-5|many|TRBV20-1
CSARASGRETQYF
TGCAGTGCTAGGGCTAGCGGTCGCGAGACCCAGTACTTC
>-|TRBJ2-7|few|TRBV6-5
CASSYRGSSEQYF
TGTGCCAGCAGTTACAGGGGAAGTTCCGAGCAGTACTTC
>-|TRBJ1-5|many|TRBV27
CASGGGGQPQHF
TGTGCCAGCGGGGGAGGGGGTCAGCCCCAGCATTTT
>-|TRBJ2-1|-|TRBV12-3/TRBV12-4
CASSPDGVRGNEQFF
TGTGCCAGCAGTCCCGACGGGGTGAGGGGCAATGAGCAGTTCTTC
>-|TRBJ2-1|-|TRBV20-1
CSGLAMGLEQFF
TGCAGTGGACTCGCCATGGGACTTGAGCAGTTCTTC
>-|TRBJ1-2|-|TRBV4-1
CARSQEQGREDYGYTF
TGCGCCAGGAGCCAAGAACAGGGACGGGAAGACTATGGCTACACCTTC
>-|TRBJ2-7|-|TRBV9
CASSVTDGSYEQYF
TGTGCCAGCAGCGTAACAGACGGATCCTACGAGCAGTACTTC
>-|TRBJ1-5|few|TRBV28
CASTDRWSNQPQHF
TGTGCCAGCACCGACAGGTGGAGCAATCAGCCCCAGCATTTT